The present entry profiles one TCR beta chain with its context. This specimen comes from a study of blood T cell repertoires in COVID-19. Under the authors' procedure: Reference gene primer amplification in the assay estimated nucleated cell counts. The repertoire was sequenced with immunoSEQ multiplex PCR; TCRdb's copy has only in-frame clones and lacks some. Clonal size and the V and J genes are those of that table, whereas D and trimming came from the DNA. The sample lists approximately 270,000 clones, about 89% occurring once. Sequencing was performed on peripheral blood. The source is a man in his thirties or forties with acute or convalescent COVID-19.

The CDR3 reads CASSSSGAPYNEQFF. The CDR3 DNA follows: TGCGCCAGCAGCTCTAGCGGGGCCCCCTACAATGAGCAGTTCTTC. The chain combines TRBV5-1 with TRBJ2-1; 9 bases are a match to TRBD2. The CDR3 has 15 amino acids. CDR1 is SGHRS, CDR2 YFSETQ, per germline. J was trimmed by 2 bases and V by 3 bases; bases with no gene match: 3. The full variable domain, in which reference TRBV5-1 and TRBJ2-1 provide the parts outside the CDR3, is KAGVTQTPRYLIKTRGQQVTLSCSPISGHRSVSWYQQTPGQGLQFLFEYFSETQRNKGNFPGRFSGRQFSNSRSEMNVSTLELGDSALYLCASSSSGAPYNEQFFGPGTRLTVL.